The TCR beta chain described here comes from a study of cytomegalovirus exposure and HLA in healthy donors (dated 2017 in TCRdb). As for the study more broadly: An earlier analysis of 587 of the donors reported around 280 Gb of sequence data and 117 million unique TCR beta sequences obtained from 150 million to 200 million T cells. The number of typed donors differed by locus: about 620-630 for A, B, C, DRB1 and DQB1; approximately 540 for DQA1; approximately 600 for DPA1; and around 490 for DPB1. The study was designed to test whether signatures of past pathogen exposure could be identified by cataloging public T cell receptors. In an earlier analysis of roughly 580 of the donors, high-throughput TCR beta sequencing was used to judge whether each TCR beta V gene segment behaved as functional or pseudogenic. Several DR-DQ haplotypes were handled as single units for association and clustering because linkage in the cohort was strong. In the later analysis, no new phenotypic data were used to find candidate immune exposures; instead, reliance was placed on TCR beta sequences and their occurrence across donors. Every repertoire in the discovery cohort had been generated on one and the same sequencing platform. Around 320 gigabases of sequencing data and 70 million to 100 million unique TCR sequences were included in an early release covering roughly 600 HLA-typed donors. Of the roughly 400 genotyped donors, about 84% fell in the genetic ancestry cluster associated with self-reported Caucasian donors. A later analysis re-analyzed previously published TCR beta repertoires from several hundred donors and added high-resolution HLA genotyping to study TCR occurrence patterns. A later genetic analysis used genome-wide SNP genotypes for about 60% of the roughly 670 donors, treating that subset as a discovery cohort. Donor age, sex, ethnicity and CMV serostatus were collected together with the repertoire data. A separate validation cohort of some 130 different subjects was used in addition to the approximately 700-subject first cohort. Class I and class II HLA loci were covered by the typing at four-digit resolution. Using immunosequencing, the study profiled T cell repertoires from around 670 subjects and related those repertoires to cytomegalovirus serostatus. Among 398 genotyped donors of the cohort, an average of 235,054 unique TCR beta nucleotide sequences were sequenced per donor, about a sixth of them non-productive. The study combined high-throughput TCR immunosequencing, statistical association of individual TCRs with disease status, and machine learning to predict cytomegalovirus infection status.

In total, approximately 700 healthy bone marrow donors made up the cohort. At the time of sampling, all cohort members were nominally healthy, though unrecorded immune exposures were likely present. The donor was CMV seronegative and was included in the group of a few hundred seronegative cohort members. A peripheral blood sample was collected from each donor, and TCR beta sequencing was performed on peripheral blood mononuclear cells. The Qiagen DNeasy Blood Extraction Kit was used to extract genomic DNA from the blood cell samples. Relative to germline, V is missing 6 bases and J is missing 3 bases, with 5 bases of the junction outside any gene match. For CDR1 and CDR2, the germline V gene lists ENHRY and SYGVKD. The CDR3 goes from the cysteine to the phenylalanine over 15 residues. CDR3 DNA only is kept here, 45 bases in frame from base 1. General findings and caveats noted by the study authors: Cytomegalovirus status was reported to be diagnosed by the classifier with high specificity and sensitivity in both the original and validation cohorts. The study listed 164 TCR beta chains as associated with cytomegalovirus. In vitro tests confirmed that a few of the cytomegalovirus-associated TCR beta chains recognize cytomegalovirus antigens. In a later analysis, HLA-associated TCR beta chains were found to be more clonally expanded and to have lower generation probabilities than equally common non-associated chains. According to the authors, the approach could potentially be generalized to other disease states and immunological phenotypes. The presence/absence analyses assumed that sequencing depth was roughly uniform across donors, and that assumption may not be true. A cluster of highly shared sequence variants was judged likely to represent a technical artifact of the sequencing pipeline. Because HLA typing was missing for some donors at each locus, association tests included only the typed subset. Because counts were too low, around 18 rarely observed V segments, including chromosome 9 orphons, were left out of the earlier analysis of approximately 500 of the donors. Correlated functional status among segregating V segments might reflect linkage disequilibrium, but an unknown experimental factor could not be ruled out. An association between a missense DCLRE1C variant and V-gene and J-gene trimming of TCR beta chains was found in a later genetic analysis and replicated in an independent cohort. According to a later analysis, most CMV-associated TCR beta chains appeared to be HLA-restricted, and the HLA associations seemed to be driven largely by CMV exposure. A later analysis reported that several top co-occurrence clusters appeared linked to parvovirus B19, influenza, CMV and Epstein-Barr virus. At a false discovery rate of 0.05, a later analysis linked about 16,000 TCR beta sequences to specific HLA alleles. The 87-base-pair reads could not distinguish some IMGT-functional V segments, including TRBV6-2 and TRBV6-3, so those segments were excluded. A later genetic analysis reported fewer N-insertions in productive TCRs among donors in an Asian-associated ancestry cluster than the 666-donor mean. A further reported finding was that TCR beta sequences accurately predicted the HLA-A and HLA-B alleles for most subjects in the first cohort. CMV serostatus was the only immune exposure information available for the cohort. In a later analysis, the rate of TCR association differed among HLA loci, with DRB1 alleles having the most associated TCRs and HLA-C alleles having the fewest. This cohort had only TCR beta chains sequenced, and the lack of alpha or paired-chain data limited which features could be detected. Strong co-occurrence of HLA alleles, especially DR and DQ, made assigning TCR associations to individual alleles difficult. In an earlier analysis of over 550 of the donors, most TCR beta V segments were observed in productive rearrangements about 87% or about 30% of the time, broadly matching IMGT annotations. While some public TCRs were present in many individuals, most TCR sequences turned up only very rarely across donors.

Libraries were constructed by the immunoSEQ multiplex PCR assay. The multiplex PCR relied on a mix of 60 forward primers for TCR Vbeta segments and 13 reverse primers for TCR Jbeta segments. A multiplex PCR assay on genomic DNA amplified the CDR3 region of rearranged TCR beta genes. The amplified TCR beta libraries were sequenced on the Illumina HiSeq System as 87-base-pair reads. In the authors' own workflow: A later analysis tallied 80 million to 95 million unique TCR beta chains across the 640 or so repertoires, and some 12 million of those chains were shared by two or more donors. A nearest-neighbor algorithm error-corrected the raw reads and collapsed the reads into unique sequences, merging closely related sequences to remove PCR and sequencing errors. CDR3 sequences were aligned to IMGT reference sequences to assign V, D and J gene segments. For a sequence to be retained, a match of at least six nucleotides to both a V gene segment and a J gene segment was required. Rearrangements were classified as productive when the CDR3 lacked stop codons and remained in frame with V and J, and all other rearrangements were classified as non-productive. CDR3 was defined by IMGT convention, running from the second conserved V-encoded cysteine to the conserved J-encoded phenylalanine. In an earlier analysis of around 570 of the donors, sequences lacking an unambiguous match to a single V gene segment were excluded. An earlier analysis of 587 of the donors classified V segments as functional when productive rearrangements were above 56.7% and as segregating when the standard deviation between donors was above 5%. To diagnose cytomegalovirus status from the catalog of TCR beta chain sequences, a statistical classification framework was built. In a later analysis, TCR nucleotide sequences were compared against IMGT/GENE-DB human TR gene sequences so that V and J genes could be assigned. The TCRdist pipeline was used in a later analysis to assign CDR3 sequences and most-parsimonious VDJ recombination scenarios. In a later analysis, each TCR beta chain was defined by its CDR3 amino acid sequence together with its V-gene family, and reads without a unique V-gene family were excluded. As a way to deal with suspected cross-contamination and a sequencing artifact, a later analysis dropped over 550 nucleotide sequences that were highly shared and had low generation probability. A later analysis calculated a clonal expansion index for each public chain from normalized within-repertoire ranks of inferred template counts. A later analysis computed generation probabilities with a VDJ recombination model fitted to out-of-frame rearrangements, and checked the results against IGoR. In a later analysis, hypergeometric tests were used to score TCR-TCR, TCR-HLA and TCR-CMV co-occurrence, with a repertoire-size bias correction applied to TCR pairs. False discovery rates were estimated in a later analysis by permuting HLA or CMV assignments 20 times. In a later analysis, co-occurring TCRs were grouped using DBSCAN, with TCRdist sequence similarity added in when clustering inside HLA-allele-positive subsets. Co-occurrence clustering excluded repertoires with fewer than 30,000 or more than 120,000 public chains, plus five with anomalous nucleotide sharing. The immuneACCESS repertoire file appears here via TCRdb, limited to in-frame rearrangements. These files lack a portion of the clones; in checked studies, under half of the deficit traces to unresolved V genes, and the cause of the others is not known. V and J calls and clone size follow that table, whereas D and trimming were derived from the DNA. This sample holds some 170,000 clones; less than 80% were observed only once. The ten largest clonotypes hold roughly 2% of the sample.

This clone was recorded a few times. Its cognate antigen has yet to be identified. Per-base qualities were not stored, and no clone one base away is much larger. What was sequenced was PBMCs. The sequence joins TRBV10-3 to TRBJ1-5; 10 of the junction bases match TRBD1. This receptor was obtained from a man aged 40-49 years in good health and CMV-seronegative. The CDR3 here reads CAISPGTGDNQPQHF. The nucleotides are TGTGCCATCAGCCCCGGGACAGGGGACAATCAGCCCCAGCATTTT.